This paragraph reports one TCR beta chain. The target antigen is unknown. The data stem from a study of T cell responses to AZD1222 COVID-19 vaccine. Study-wide results and limits: Spike-spanning, vaccine-associated CD4 TCRs were dominant at 160-218 and 743-854. Just six people given AZD1222 tested seropositive at baseline. Nearly half of the spike-specific TCRs reportedly recognize variant regions that carry no mutations. No repertoire was sampled before or during the peak T cell response, only after it.

Some clones are missing from TCRdb's copy, which holds only in-frame ones; the method was immunoSEQ multiplex PCR. The sample lists about 86,000 clones; approximately 86% were seen once. CDR3 length equals 13 residues. The germline CDR1 and CDR2 sequences are MNHEY and SMNVEV (reference sequence). Trimming stripped 0 bases from V and 3 bases from J, with 5 bases between. This TCR came from an adult in good health. This chain links TRBV27 with TRBJ1-1; the D is unclear. The sequenced sample was peripheral blood, obtained on day 0 of MenACWY control vaccination. CDR3 coding DNA: TGTGCCAGCAGTTTATCACCGGACACTGAAGCTTTCTTT. Its protein product is CASSLSPDTEAFF.